This T cell receptor (beta chain) was obtained from a study of shared clonotypes between healthy human individuals. The CDR3 is 15 residues long. CDR1 is MGHRA and CDR2 is YSYEKL in the germline V gene. V was trimmed by 4 bases and J by 0 bases, leaving 13 bases between them. The protocol was immunoSEQ multiplex PCR, while the TCRdb copy is restricted to in-frame clones and leaves out a portion. The repertoire holds almost 750,000 clones, with about two thirds as singletons. This clone was seen a few times. The sequence derives from a woman aged 25 to 39 in good health. Sequencing was done on a sample of memory CD4+ T cells sorted from blood. The sample's subset: CD45RA-negative fraction. The chain links TRBV4-1 to TRBJ2-7; TRBD2 is a possible D gene (5 bases). Here the CDR3 reads CASSPSGLSSYEQYF. Written as DNA, the CDR3 is TGCGCCAGCAGCCCCAGCGGACTCTCCTCCTACGAGCAGTACTTC.